These T cell receptor beta chains were read from a single sample in a study of cytomegalovirus exposure and HLA in healthy donors. Generated by immunoSEQ multiplex PCR, the TCRdb table keeps only in-frame clones and is missing some. The sample yields around 97,000 clones, approximately 9% seen once. Material for sequencing was PBMCs. Source of these receptors: a man aged 50 or older in good health and CMV-seropositive. Both conserved end residues are part of each CDR3. Fields, in order: V gene, clone size, D gene, J gene, CDR3 protein, CDR3 DNA. The D gene is left open where the match is weak. The size field is filled for only some rows; it gives once, few, many or a size class.

v_call: TRBV7-9
clone_size: few
d_call: NA
j_call: TRBJ1-1
cdr3_aa: CASSSAGYTEAFF
cdr3_nt: TGTGCCAGCAGCTCCGCAGGTTACACTGAAGCTTTCTTT

v_call: TRBV6-5
clone_size: few
d_call: TRBD2
j_call: TRBJ2-6
cdr3_aa: CASSGEGAGANVLTF
cdr3_nt: TGTGCCAGCAGTGGGGAGGGTGCTGGGGCCAACGTCCTGACTTTC

v_call: TRBV15
clone_size: NA
d_call: NA
j_call: TRBJ2-1
cdr3_aa: CATSRDPPGDGTEQFF
cdr3_nt: TGTGCCACCAGCAGAGATCCCCCAGGGGACGGGACCGAGCAGTTCTTC

v_call: TRBV7-9
clone_size: few
d_call: NA
j_call: TRBJ2-2
cdr3_aa: CASRTGLLNTGELFF
cdr3_nt: TGTGCCAGCAGGACGGGACTCCTGAACACCGGGGAGCTGTTTTTT

v_call: TRBV7-9
clone_size: NA
d_call: NA
j_call: TRBJ1-5
cdr3_aa: CASDGPGQPQHF
cdr3_nt: TGTGCCAGCGACGGGCCGGGGCAGCCCCAGCATTTT

v_call: TRBV27
clone_size: once
d_call: TRBD2
j_call: TRBJ2-7
cdr3_aa: CARPPAGTSGPEEGYEQYF
cdr3_nt: TGTGCCAGGCCACCCGCCGGGACTAGCGGACCTGAGGAGGGCTACGAGCAGTACTTC

v_call: TRBV5-1
clone_size: few
d_call: NA
j_call: TRBJ2-1
cdr3_aa: CASSLGGSGSYNEQFF
cdr3_nt: TGCGCCAGCAGCTTGGGAGGTAGTGGGTCCTACAATGAGCAGTTCTTC

v_call: TRBV28
clone_size: NA
d_call: NA
j_call: TRBJ1-4
cdr3_aa: CASSFGGLGLKLFF
cdr3_nt: TGTGCCAGCAGTTTTGGAGGGCTGGGCCTTAAACTGTTTTTT

v_call: TRBV19
clone_size: few
d_call: NA
j_call: TRBJ2-7
cdr3_aa: CASSSWSSPYEQYF
cdr3_nt: TGTGCCAGTAGTAGCTGGAGTTCCCCCTACGAGCAGTACTTC

v_call: TRBV19
clone_size: few
d_call: TRBD2
j_call: TRBJ2-7
cdr3_aa: CASSRHLAGGTYYEQYF
cdr3_nt: TGTGCCAGTAGTCGGCATTTAGCGGGAGGGACTTACTACGAGCAGTACTTC

v_call: TRBV6-5
clone_size: NA
d_call: NA
j_call: TRBJ1-5
cdr3_aa: CASRSITAGFQPQHF
cdr3_nt: TGTGCCAGCAGAAGCATTACTGCAGGGTTTCAGCCCCAGCATTTT

v_call: TRBV13
clone_size: few
d_call: NA
j_call: TRBJ2-2
cdr3_aa: CASSLGLNTGELFF
cdr3_nt: TGTGCCAGCAGCTTAGGTCTGAACACCGGGGAGCTGTTTTTT

v_call: TRBV19
clone_size: NA
d_call: TRBD1
j_call: TRBJ2-2
cdr3_aa: CASSPGQGNTGELFF
cdr3_nt: TGTGCCAGTAGTCCGGGACAGGGGAACACCGGGGAGCTGTTTTTT

v_call: TRBV6-6
clone_size: NA
d_call: NA
j_call: TRBJ2-1
cdr3_aa: CASSYRGGPSSEQFF
cdr3_nt: TGTGCCAGCAGTTACCGGGGAGGCCCCTCCAGTGAGCAGTTCTTC

v_call: TRBV19
clone_size: many
d_call: TRBD2
j_call: TRBJ2-1
cdr3_aa: CASKTRSGGANEQFF
cdr3_nt: TGTGCCAGTAAGACCAGGTCGGGAGGGGCAAATGAGCAGTTCTTC

v_call: TRBV11-2
clone_size: NA
d_call: NA
j_call: TRBJ2-1
cdr3_aa: CASSPNGNPYNEQFF
cdr3_nt: TGTGCCAGCAGCCCCAACGGGAACCCCTACAATGAGCAGTTCTTC

v_call: TRBV6-6
clone_size: few
d_call: NA
j_call: TRBJ2-1
cdr3_aa: CATRVGGGEQFF
cdr3_nt: TGTGCTACTCGAGTGGGCGGCGGGGAGCAGTTCTTC

v_call: TRBV7-2
clone_size: few
d_call: NA
j_call: TRBJ1-2
cdr3_aa: CASNPTDRRTKYGYTF
cdr3_nt: TGTGCCAGCAACCCGACAGACAGAAGGACTAAGTATGGCTACACCTTC

v_call: TRBV21-1
clone_size: NA
d_call: NA
j_call: TRBJ2-7
cdr3_aa: CASSNRDKTSYEQYF
cdr3_nt: TGTGCCAGCAGCAACCGGGACAAGACCTCCTACGAGCAGTACTTC

v_call: TRBV28
clone_size: few
d_call: TRBD1
j_call: TRBJ1-1
cdr3_aa: CASSAADRGDTEAFF
cdr3_nt: TGTGCCAGCAGTGCCGCGGACAGGGGAGACACTGAAGCTTTCTTT

v_call: TRBV5-8
clone_size: NA
d_call: TRBD1
j_call: TRBJ1-4
cdr3_aa: CASSLRTGSFNEKLFF
cdr3_nt: TGTGCCAGCAGCTTGCGGACAGGGTCCTTTAATGAAAAACTGTTTTTT

v_call: TRBV6-1
clone_size: NA
d_call: NA
j_call: TRBJ2-3
cdr3_aa: CASSPRLADTQYF
cdr3_nt: TGTGCCAGCAGTCCTCGACTAGCAGATACGCAGTATTTT

v_call: TRBV6-1
clone_size: NA
d_call: TRBD1
j_call: TRBJ2-4
cdr3_aa: CASSETGGSAYIQYF
cdr3_nt: TGTGCCAGCAGTGAAACAGGGGGCAGTGCGTACATTCAGTACTTC

v_call: TRBV5-6
clone_size: few
d_call: TRBD2
j_call: TRBJ2-6
cdr3_aa: CASSFGLGISGANVLTF
cdr3_nt: TGTGCCAGCAGCTTCGGACTAGGGATCTCTGGGGCCAACGTCCTGACTTTC

v_call: TRBV7-2
clone_size: NA
d_call: NA
j_call: TRBJ2-5
cdr3_aa: CASSLGDYQETQYF
cdr3_nt: TGTGCCAGCAGCTTAGGAGATTACCAAGAGACCCAGTACTTC

v_call: TRBV7-9
clone_size: few
d_call: TRBD1
j_call: TRBJ1-5
cdr3_aa: CATRQGDNQPQHF
cdr3_nt: TGTGCCACGAGACAGGGGGATAATCAGCCCCAGCATTTT

v_call: TRBV10-3
clone_size: few
d_call: TRBD1
j_call: TRBJ1-5
cdr3_aa: CAISERRTGASNQPQHF
cdr3_nt: TGTGCCATCAGTGAGAGAAGGACAGGAGCTAGCAATCAGCCCCAGCATTTT

v_call: TRBV7-2
clone_size: NA
d_call: NA
j_call: TRBJ2-1
cdr3_aa: CASTVGVYNEQFF
cdr3_nt: TGTGCCAGCACCGTGGGAGTTTACAATGAGCAGTTCTTC

v_call: TRBV5-1
clone_size: few
d_call: TRBD2
j_call: TRBJ2-7
cdr3_aa: CASSFTSGNSYEQYF
cdr3_nt: TGCGCCAGCAGCTTCACTAGCGGAAACTCCTACGAGCAGTACTTC

v_call: TRBV19
clone_size: few
d_call: NA
j_call: TRBJ2-7
cdr3_aa: CASSMRRDSYEQYF
cdr3_nt: TGTGCCAGTAGTATGCGCAGGGATTCCTACGAGCAGTACTTC

v_call: TRBV18
clone_size: NA
d_call: NA
j_call: TRBJ1-2
cdr3_aa: CASSPPGAAAYGYTF
cdr3_nt: TGTGCCAGCTCACCCCCAGGGGCCGCAGCCTATGGCTACACCTTC

v_call: TRBV15
clone_size: NA
d_call: NA
j_call: TRBJ1-1
cdr3_aa: CATSRDQSSEAFF
cdr3_nt: TGTGCCACCAGCAGAGATCAGTCGTCTGAAGCTTTCTTT

v_call: TRBV30
clone_size: few
d_call: TRBD2
j_call: TRBJ2-1
cdr3_aa: CAWGAQRENNEQFF
cdr3_nt: TGTGCCTGGGGGGCCCAGCGGGAGAACAATGAGCAGTTCTTC

v_call: TRBV5-1
clone_size: few
d_call: TRBD1
j_call: TRBJ2-5
cdr3_aa: CASNGGTGQETQYF
cdr3_nt: TGCGCCAGTAACGGAGGGACAGGACAAGAGACCCAGTACTTC

v_call: TRBV29-1
clone_size: few
d_call: TRBD1
j_call: TRBJ2-7
cdr3_aa: CSVEDTGTGVQYF
cdr3_nt: TGCAGCGTTGAAGACACAGGGACAGGGGTTCAGTACTTC

v_call: TRBV27
clone_size: NA
d_call: TRBD2
j_call: TRBJ2-5
cdr3_aa: CASSSLGIGRAKETQYF
cdr3_nt: TGTGCCAGCAGTTCCCTGGGTATCGGGAGGGCCAAAGAGACCCAGTACTTC

v_call: TRBV18
clone_size: few
d_call: TRBD1
j_call: TRBJ1-2
cdr3_aa: CASAGGQHYGYTF
cdr3_nt: TGTGCCAGCGCTGGGGGACAGCACTATGGCTACACCTTC

v_call: TRBV6-6
clone_size: few
d_call: NA
j_call: TRBJ2-3
cdr3_aa: CASSPQGSYTDTQYF
cdr3_nt: TGTGCCAGCAGCCCCCAGGGGTCATACACAGATACGCAGTATTTT

v_call: TRBV28
clone_size: few
d_call: NA
j_call: TRBJ1-4
cdr3_aa: CASSLALRVTNEKLFF
cdr3_nt: TGTGCCAGCAGTTTAGCCCTCAGGGTAACTAATGAAAAACTGTTTTTT

v_call: TRBV28
clone_size: NA
d_call: TRBD2
j_call: TRBJ2-3
cdr3_aa: CASTDSGRGDTQYF
cdr3_nt: TGTGCCAGCACGGATAGCGGGAGAGGAGATACGCAGTATTTT

v_call: TRBV28
clone_size: NA
d_call: NA
j_call: TRBJ1-4
cdr3_aa: CASSSLQGFGEKLFF
cdr3_nt: TGTGCCAGCAGTAGCCTACAGGGATTTGGTGAAAAACTGTTTTTT

v_call: TRBV12-5
clone_size: few
d_call: NA
j_call: TRBJ2-1
cdr3_aa: CASAPGYNEQFF
cdr3_nt: TGTGCTAGTGCCCCCGGCTACAATGAGCAGTTCTTC

v_call: TRBV9
clone_size: NA
d_call: TRBD2
j_call: TRBJ2-1
cdr3_aa: CASNSKRERNNEQFF
cdr3_nt: TGTGCCAGCAATTCGAAGCGGGAGCGGAACAATGAGCAGTTCTTC

v_call: TRBV6-6
clone_size: many
d_call: TRBD1
j_call: TRBJ2-1
cdr3_aa: CASSYGSGTVYNEQFF
cdr3_nt: TGTGCCAGCAGTTACGGATCGGGGACAGTGTACAATGAGCAGTTCTTC

v_call: TRBV30
clone_size: few
d_call: NA
j_call: TRBJ1-3
cdr3_aa: CAWSVGRVDTIYF
cdr3_nt: TGTGCCTGGAGTGTAGGCAGGGTAGACACCATATATTTT

v_call: TRBV21-1
clone_size: few
d_call: NA
j_call: TRBJ2-7
cdr3_aa: CASSYRTSGSYSYEQYF
cdr3_nt: TGTGCCAGCAGCTACAGGACTAGCGGGAGTTACTCCTACGAGCAGTACTTC

v_call: TRBV6-1
clone_size: NA
d_call: TRBD1
j_call: TRBJ1-1
cdr3_aa: CASSENPIGQAEAFF
cdr3_nt: TGTGCCAGCAGTGAAAACCCCATCGGACAGGCTGAAGCTTTCTTT

v_call: TRBV7-2
clone_size: few
d_call: TRBD2
j_call: TRBJ2-2
cdr3_aa: CASKMTSGRGPGELFF
cdr3_nt: TGTGCCAGCAAGATGACTAGCGGGAGAGGGCCCGGGGAGCTGTTTTTT

v_call: TRBV6-5
clone_size: NA
d_call: NA
j_call: TRBJ2-7
cdr3_aa: CASSYSPADSLYEQYF
cdr3_nt: TGTGCCAGCAGTTACTCTCCGGCGGACAGCCTCTACGAGCAGTACTTC

v_call: TRBV4-1
clone_size: few
d_call: TRBD1
j_call: TRBJ2-1
cdr3_aa: CASRNPGTGDYNEQFF
cdr3_nt: TGCGCCAGCAGAAACCCGGGAACAGGGGATTACAATGAGCAGTTCTTC

v_call: TRBV11-2
clone_size: NA
d_call: NA
j_call: TRBJ2-3
cdr3_aa: CASSFGGARQDTQYF
cdr3_nt: TGTGCCAGCAGCTTTGGGGGGGCGCGTCAAGATACGCAGTATTTT

v_call: TRBV7-9
clone_size: NA
d_call: TRBD1
j_call: TRBJ2-1
cdr3_aa: CASSRQSLRDRYNEQFF
cdr3_nt: TGTGCCAGCAGCCGCCAGTCCCTCCGGGACAGGTACAATGAGCAGTTCTTC